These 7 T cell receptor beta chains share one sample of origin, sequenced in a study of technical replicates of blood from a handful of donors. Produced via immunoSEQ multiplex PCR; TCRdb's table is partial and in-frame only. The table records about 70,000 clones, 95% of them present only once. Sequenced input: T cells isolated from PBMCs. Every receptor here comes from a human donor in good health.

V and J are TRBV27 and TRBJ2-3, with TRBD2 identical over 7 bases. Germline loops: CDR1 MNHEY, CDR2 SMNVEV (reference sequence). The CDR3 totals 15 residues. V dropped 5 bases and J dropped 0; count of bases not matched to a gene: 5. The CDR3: CASSPGTTSTDTQYF. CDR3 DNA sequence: TGTGCCAGCAGTCCAGGGACTACAAGCACAGATACGCAGTATTTT.

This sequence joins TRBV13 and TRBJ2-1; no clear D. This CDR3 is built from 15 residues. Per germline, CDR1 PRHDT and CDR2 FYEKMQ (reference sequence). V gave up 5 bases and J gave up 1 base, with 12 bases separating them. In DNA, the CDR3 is TGTGCCAGCAGCCCCGGCCCCGGGTCCTACAATGAGCAGTTCTTC. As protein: CASSPGPGSYNEQFF.

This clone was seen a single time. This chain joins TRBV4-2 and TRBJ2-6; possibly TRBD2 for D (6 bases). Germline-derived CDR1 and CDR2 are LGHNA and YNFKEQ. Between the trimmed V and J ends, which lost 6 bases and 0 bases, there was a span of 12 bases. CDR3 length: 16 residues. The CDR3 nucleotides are TGTGCCAGCAGGGAGGGCGAAAACTCTGGGGCCAACGTCCTGACTTTC. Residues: CASREGENSGANVLTF.

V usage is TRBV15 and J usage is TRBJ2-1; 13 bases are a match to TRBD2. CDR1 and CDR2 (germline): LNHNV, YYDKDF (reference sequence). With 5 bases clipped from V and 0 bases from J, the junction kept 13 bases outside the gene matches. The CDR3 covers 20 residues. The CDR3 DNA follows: TGTGCCACCAGCGGTCCGACTAGCGGGGGGCCCCTCAGCTCCTACAATGAGCAGTTCTTC. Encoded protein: CATSGPTSGGPLSSYNEQFF.

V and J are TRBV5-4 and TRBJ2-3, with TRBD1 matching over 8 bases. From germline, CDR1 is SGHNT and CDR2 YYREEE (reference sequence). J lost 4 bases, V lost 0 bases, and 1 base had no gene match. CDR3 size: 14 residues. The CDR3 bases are TGTGCCAGCAGCTTGGAACAGGGGGCAGATACGCAGTATTTT. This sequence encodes CASSLEQGADTQYF.

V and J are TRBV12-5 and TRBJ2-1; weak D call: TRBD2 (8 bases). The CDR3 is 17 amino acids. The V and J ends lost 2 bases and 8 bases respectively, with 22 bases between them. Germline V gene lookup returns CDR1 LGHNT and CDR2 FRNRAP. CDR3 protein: CASGLIGGGGPLDEQFF. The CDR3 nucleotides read TGTGCTAGTGGTTTGATAGGGGGCGGGGGGCCTCTCGATGAGCAGTTCTTC.

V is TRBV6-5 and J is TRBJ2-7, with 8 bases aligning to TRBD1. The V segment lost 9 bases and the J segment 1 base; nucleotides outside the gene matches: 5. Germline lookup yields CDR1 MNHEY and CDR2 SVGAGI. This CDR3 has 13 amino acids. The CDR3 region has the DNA TGTGCCAGTACCGGGACAGGATCCTACGAGCAGTACTTC. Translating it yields CASTGTGSYEQYF.